This T cell receptor (beta chain) was recovered during a study of shared clonotypes between healthy human individuals. CDR1 is SGHRS and CDR2 is YFSETQ in the germline V gene. The junction had 10 bases not matched to a gene; V was cut back by 4 bases and J by 1 base. The CDR3 extends over 16 amino acids. As regards this clone: The antigen remains undetermined.

General study points: About 5% of naive CD4 clonotypes were shared across a handful of donors.

Study donors comprised healthy, HIV-negative adults devoid of recent acute infection or vaccination. TCRdb's table, derived via immunoSEQ multiplex PCR, lists solely in-frame clones and lacks some. The table has approximately 2.3 million clones, 85% to 95% seen once. This rearrangement joins TRBV5-1 to TRBJ2-5; TRBD1 agrees at 7 bases. The TCR sequence derives from a man younger than 35 in good health. Some clones in this sample may be carry-over from other donors' samples. Sequences were obtained from naive CD4+ T cells from PBMCs. Subset: CD45RA+ positively selected. The CDR3 reads CASSLQQGTTQETQYF. The CDR3 DNA follows: TGCGCCAGCAGCCTGCAACAGGGGACAACCCAAGAGACCCAGTACTTC.